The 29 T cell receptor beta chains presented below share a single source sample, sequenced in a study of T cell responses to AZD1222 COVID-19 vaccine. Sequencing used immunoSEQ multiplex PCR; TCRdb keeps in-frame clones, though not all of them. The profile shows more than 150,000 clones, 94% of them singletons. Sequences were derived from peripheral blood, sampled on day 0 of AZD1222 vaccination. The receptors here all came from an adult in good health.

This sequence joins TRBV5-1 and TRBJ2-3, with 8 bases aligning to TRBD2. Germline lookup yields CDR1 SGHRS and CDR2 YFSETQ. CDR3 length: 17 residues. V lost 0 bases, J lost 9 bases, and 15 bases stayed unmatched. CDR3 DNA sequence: TGCGCCAGCAGCTTGGATACCGGACTAGCTACGATTAGCACGCAGTATTTT. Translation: CASSLDTGLATISTQYF. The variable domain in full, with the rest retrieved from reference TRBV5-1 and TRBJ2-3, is KAGVTQTPRYLIKTRGQQVTLSCSPISGHRSVSWYQQTPGQGLQFLFEYFSETQRNKGNFPGRFSGRQFSNSRSEMNVSTLELGDSALYLCASSLDTGLATISTQYFGPGTRLTVL.

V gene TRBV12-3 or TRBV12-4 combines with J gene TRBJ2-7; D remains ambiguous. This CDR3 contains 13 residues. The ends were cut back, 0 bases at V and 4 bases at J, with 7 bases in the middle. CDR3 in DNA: TGTGCCAGCAGTTTAGCATCGGAATACGAGCAGTACTTC. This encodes CASSLASEYEQYF.

The CDR3 DNA reads TGTGCCAGCTCACCTGGTAGGGACCCGAACACTGAAGCTTTCTTT. This gives the protein CASSPGRDPNTEAFF. V and J are TRBV18 and TRBJ1-1; perhaps TRBD1 as D (5 bases). The CDR3 is 15 amino acids. The germline gives CDR1 KGHSH, CDR2 LQKENI. Between the trimmed V and J ends, which lost 3 bases and 1 base, there was a span of 12 bases.

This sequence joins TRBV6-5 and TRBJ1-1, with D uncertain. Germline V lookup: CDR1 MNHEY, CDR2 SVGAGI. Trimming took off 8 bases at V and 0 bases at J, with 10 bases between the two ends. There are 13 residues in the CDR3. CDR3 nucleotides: TGTGCCAGCTACACACCCATGAACACTGAAGCTTTCTTT. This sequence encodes CASYTPMNTEAFF.

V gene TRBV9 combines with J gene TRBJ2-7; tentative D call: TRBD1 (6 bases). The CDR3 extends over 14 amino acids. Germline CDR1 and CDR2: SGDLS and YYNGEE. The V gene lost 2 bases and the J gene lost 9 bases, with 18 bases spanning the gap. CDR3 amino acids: CASSVLGSQGRQYF. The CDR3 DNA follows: TGTGCCAGCAGCGTCCTAGGGAGTCAGGGGAGGCAGTACTTC.

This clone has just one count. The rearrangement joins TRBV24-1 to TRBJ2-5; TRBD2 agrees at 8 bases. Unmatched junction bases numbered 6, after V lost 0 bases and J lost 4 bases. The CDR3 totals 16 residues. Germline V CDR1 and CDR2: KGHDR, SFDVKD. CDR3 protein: CATSDLPGRAGETQYF. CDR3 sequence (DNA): TGTGCCACCAGTGATTTGCCCGGGAGGGCCGGAGAGACCCAGTACTTC.

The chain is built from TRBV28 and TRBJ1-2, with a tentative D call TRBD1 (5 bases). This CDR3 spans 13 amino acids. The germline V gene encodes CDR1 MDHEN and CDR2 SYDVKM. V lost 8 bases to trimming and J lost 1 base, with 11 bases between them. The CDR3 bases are TGTGCCAGCGGGACCAATTTTAACTATGGCTACACCTTC. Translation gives CASGTNFNYGYTF.

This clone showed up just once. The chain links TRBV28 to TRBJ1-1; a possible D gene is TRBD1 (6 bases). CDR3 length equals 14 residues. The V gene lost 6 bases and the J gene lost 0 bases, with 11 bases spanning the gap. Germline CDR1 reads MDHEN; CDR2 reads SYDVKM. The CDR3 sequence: CASSPQGMNTEAFF. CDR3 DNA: TGTGCCAGCAGCCCCCAGGGGATGAACACTGAAGCTTTCTTT.

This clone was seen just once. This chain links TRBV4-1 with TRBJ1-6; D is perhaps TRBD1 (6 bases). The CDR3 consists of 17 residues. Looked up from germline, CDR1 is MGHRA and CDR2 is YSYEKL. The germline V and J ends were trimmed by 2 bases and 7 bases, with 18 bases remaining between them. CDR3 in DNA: TGCGCCAGCAGCCAAAAGGGGGGACACGGCCTGAATTCACCCCTCCACTTT. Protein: CASSQKGGHGLNSPLHF.

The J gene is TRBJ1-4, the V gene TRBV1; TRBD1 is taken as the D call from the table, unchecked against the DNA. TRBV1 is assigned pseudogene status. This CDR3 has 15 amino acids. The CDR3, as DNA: TGCACCAGCAGCCAAGCCCGGGACAGGGGTGAAAAACTGTTTTTT. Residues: CTSSQARDRGEKLFF.

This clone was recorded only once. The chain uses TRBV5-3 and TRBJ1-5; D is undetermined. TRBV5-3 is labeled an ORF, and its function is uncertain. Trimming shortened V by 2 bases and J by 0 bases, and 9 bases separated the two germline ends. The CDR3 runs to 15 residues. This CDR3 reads CARSLSIYSNQPQHF. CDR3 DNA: TGTGCCAGAAGCTTATCCATTTATAGCAATCAGCCCCAGCATTTT.

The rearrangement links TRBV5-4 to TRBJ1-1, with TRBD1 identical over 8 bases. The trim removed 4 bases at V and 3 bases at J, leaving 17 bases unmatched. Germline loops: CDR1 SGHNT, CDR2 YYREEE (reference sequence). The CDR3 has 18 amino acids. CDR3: CASSNTGGPGKAYTEAFF. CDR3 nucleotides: TGTGCCAGCAGCAATACAGGGGGACCGGGGAAGGCGTACACTGAAGCTTTCTTT. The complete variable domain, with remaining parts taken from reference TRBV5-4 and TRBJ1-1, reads ETGVTQSPTHLIKTRGQQVTLRCSSQSGHNTVSWYQQALGQGPQFIFQYYREEENGRGNFPPRFSGLQFPNYSSELNVNALELDDSALYLCASSNTGGPGKAYTEAFFGQGTRLTVV.

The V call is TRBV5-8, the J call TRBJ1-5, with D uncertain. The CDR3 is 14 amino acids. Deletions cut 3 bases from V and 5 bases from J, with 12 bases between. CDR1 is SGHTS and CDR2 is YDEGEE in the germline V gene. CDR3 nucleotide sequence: TGTGCCAGCAGCTCGGTCGGTCCTCATCAGCCCCAGCATTTT. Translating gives CASSSVGPHQPQHF. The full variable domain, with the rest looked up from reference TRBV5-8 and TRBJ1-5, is EAGVTQSPTHLIKTRGQQATLRCSPISGHTSVYWYQQALGLGLQFLLWYDEGEERNRGNFPPRFSGRQFPNYSSELNVNALELEDSALYLCASSSVGPHQPQHFGDGTRLSIL.

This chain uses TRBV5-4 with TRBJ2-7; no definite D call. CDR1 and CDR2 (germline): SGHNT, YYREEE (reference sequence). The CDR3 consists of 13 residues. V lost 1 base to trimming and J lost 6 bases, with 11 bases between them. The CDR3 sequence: CASSLRDALEQYF. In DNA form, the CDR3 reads TGTGCCAGCAGCTTGCGAGACGCCCTCGAGCAGTACTTC.

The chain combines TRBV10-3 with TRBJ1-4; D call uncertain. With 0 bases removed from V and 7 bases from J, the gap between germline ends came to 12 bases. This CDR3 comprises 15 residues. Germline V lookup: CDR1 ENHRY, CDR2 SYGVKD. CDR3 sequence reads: CAISESDGRGEKLFF. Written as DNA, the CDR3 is TGTGCCATCAGTGAGTCGGACGGACGGGGTGAAAAACTGTTTTTT.

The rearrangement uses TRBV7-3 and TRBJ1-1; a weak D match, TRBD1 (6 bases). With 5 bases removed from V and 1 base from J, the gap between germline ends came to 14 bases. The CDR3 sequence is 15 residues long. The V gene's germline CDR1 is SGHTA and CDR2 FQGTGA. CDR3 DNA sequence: TGTGCCAGCAGCACGGGACATAGGCGGAACACTGAAGCTTTCTTT. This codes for CASSTGHRRNTEAFF.

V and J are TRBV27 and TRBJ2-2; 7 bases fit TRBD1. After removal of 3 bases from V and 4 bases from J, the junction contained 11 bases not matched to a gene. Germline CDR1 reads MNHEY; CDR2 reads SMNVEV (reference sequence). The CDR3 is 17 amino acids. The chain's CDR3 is CASSFMLTGSFTGELFF. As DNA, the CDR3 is TGTGCCAGCAGTTTCATGTTGACAGGGAGCTTCACCGGGGAGCTGTTTTTT.

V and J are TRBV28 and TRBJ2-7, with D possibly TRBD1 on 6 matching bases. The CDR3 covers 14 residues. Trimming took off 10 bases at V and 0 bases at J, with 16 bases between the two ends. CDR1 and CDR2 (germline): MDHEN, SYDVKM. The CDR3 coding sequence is TGTGCCATTGGGGGCCCGGGAAGCTCCTACGAGCAGTACTTC. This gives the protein CAIGGPGSSYEQYF.

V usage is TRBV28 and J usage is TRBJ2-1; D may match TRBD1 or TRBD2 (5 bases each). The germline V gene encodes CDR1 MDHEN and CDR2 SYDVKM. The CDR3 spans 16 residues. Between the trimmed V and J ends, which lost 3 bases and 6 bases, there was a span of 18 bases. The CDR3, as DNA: TGTGCCAGCAGTTTGCTCGGGGCCCGAGCCCCCAATGAGCAGTTCTTC. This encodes CASSLLGARAPNEQFF.

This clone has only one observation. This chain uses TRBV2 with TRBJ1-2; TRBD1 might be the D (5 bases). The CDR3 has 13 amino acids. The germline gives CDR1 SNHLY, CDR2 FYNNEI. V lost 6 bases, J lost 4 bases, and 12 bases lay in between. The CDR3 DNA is TGTGCCAGCAGCAAGGACAAGCTCTATGGCTACACCTTC. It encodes CASSKDKLYGYTF.

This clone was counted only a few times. This CDR3 is CASSRTGSKGIGELFF. In DNA, the CDR3 is TGTGCCAGCAGCAGGACAGGGTCGAAGGGTATCGGGGAGCTGTTTTTT. This chain links TRBV11-2 with TRBJ2-2; 8 bases line up with TRBD1. V dropped 5 bases and J dropped 7; count of bases not matched to a gene: 12. Germline lookup yields CDR1 SGHAT and CDR2 FQNNGV. This CDR3 comprises 16 residues.

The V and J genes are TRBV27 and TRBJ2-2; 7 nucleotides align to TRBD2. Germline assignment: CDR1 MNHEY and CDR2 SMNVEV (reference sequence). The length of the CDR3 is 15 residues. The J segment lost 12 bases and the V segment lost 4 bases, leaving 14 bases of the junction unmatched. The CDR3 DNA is TGTGCCAGCAGTTCTAATTCCGACGGCGGGGGACAGCTGTTTTTT. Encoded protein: CASSSNSDGGGQLFF.

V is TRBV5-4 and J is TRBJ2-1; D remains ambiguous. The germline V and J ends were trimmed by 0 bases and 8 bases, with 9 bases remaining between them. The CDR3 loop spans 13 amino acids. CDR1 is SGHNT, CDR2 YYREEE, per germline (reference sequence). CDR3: CASSLGAQDEQFF. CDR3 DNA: TGTGCCAGCAGCTTGGGCGCTCAGGATGAGCAGTTCTTC.

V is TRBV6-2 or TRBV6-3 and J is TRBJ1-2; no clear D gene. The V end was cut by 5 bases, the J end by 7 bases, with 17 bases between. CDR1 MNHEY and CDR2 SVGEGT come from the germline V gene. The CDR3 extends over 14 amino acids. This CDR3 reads CASSTAPRAGGYTF. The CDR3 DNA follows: TGTGCCAGCAGTACGGCCCCCCGAGCAGGTGGCTACACCTTC.

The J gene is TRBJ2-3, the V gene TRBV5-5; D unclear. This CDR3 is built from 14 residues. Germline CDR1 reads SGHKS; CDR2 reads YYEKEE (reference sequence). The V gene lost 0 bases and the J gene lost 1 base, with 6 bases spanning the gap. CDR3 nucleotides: TGTGCCAGCAGCTTGGCGGGTGGCACAGATACGCAGTATTTT. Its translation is CASSLAGGTDTQYF.

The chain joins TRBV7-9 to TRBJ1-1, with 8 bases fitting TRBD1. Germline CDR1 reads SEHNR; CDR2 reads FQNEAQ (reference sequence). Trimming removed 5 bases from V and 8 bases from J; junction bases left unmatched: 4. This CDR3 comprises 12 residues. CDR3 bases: TGTGCCAGCAGCCACAGGGGGACGGAAGCTTTCTTT. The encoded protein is CASSHRGTEAFF.

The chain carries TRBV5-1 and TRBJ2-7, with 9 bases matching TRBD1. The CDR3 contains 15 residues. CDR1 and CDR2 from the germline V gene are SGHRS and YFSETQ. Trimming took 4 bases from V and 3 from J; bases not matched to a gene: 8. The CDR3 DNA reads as TGCGCCAGCAGCGGCTGGACAGGGGCTTACTACGAGCAGTACTTC. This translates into CASSGWTGAYYEQYF.

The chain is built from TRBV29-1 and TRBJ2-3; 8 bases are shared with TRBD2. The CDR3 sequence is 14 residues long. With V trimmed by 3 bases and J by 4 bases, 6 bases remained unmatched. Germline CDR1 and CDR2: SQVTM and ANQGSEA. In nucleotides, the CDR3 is TGCAGCGTTGACTCCAGCGGGAGCCCAGATACGCAGTATTTT. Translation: CSVDSSGSPDTQYF.

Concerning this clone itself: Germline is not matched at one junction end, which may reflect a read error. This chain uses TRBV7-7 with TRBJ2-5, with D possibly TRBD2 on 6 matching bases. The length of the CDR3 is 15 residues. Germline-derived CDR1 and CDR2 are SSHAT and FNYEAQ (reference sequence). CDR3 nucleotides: TGTGCTAGCAGTCCAACCCCAGCGGGCCAAGAGACCCAGTACTTC. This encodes CASSPTPAGQETQYF.